This T cell receptor beta chain was identified in a study of beta chain features in type 1 diabetes. Germline V gives CDR1 KGHSH, CDR2 LQKENI. CDR3 length equals 14 residues. Trimming removed 6 bases at V and 0 bases at J, with 11 bases between. Only one heparinised blood draw was taken per donor, and its volume averaged around 100 mL. Cell sorting via CD45RO/CCR7/CD25/CD127/CD95/CD27 was performed to obtain CD4+ naive, central memory, regulatory and stem cell-like memory cells. Sequencing targeted expressed TCRB transcripts, as all isolated RNA had been reverse transcribed. Measured with immunoSEQ multiplex PCR; TCRdb has only the in-frame clones, and not every one. Among about 900,000 clones listed, roughly 15% were seen once.

This sequence originates from a young woman in good health. Sequencing was carried out using naive CD4+ T cells from blood. This sequence joins TRBV18 and TRBJ1-1; TRBD1 is a possible D gene (5 bases). The DNA for the CDR3 is TGTGCCAGCTCGCCCAGGGTAGTGAACACTGAAGCTTTCTTT. Protein product: CASSPRVVNTEAFF.